These 16 T cell receptor beta chains share one sample of origin, sequenced in a study of blood T cell repertoires in COVID-19. Clones were read by immunoSEQ multiplex PCR, and TCRdb kept only the in-frame ones, dropping some. The sample consists of some 110,000 clones, roughly 84% of them appearing once. The sample was PBMCs or T cells enriched from blood (not recorded which). The origin of the receptors is a woman in her twenties or thirties who had recovered from COVID-19.

The rearrangement joins TRBV28 to TRBJ2-7; 7 nucleotides line up with TRBD2. Germline V gene lookup returns CDR1 MDHEN and CDR2 SYDVKM. This CDR3 spans 15 amino acids. The V segment lost 2 bases and the J segment 7 bases; nucleotides outside the gene matches: 11. This CDR3 reads CASSLRGRAGKEQYF. CDR3 DNA sequence: TGTGCCAGCAGTTTACGGGGTCGAGCGGGAAAGGAGCAGTACTTC.

This clone was detected only once. The chain links TRBV6-5 to TRBJ2-7; perhaps TRBD2 as D (6 bases). The length of the CDR3 is 16 residues. The germline V and J ends were trimmed by 3 bases and 0 bases, with 15 bases remaining between them. Looked up from germline, CDR1 is MNHEY and CDR2 is SVGAGI. The CDR3 region is CASSYLSPGLSYEQYF. DNA for the CDR3: TGTGCCAGCAGTTATTTATCGCCGGGACTCTCCTACGAGCAGTACTTC.

The rearrangement uses TRBV9 and TRBJ2-1; 10 nucleotides align to TRBD1. The CDR3 is made up of 15 amino acids. Unmatched junction bases numbered 3, after V lost 0 bases and J lost 6 bases. Germline V gene data show CDR1 as SGDLS and CDR2 as YYNGEE. The CDR3 DNA is TGTGCCAGCAGCGTAGCCGGGACAGGGGTCAATGAGCAGTTCTTC. Its protein product is CASSVAGTGVNEQFF.

This clone has more than one count but fewer than ten. The chain links TRBV28 to TRBJ2-1, with D perhaps TRBD2 (6 bases). This CDR3 has 14 residues. V lost 8 bases, J lost 6 bases, and 17 bases lay in between. Looked up from germline, CDR1 is MDHEN and CDR2 is SYDVKM. The CDR3 protein is CASEMGGRANEQFF. The CDR3 DNA follows: TGTGCCAGCGAAATGGGAGGTCGGGCCAATGAGCAGTTCTTC.

This chain joins TRBV28 and TRBJ2-7; TRBD2 matches at 8 bases. Trimming at V came to 5 bases and at J to 12 bases, leaving 6 bases not matched to a gene. The CDR3 is made up of 11 amino acids. The germline V gene has CDR1 MDHEN and CDR2 SYDVKM. This CDR3 is CASSLQRERYF. In nucleotides, the CDR3 is TGTGCCAGCAGTCTGCAGCGGGAGAGGTACTTC.

In nucleotides, the CDR3 is TGTGCCAGCTCACCACCCGGACTAGCTTCCGAGCAGTACTTC. Amino acid sequence: CASSPPGLASEQYF. The rearrangement uses TRBV18 and TRBJ2-7, with 8 positions matching TRBD2. J was trimmed by 6 bases and V by 0 bases; bases with no gene match: 4. This CDR3 spans 14 amino acids. Germline CDR1 and CDR2: KGHSH and LQKENI.

The chain is built from TRBV30 and TRBJ2-3; the match to TRBD2 covers 7 bases. The CDR3 has 14 amino acids. The junction had 8 bases not matched to a gene; V was cut back by 3 bases and J by 5 bases. Germline V CDR1 and CDR2: GTSNPN, SVGIG (reference sequence). This chain's CDR3 is CAWSTRGGGDTQYF. CDR3 coding DNA: TGTGCCTGGAGCACTCGTGGGGGGGGAGATACGCAGTATTTT.

This chain connects TRBV7-2 to TRBJ2-2; D gene unclear. V was clipped by 8 bases and J by 1 base, with 14 bases between them. The CDR3 length is 15 residues. Germline V CDR1 and CDR2: SGHTA, FQGNSA. CDR3: CASPSGSQNTGELFF. The CDR3 DNA is TGTGCCAGCCCCTCAGGCTCTCAGAACACCGGGGAGCTGTTTTTT. Supplemented by reference TRBV7-2 and TRBJ2-2, the full variable domain reads GAGVSQSPSNKVTEKGKDVELRCDPISGHTALYWYRQSLGQGLEFLIYFQGNSAPDKSGLPSDRFSAERTGGSVSTLTIQRTQQEDSAVYLCASPSGSQNTGELFFGEGSRLTVL.

DNA for the CDR3: TGTGCCAGCAGCTTAACCCTACAGGGGACCACAGATCAGCCCCAGCATTTT. It specifies CASSLTLQGTTDQPQHF. The J gene is TRBJ1-5, the V gene TRBV7-9, with 7 bases matching TRBD1. The CDR3 runs to 17 residues. V shed 2 bases, J shed 5 bases, and the junction held 12 bases outside the gene matches. The V gene's germline CDR1 is SEHNR and CDR2 FQNEAQ (reference sequence). The whole variable domain, remainder taken from reference TRBV7-9 and TRBJ1-5, is DTGVSQNPRHKITKRGQNVTFRCDPISEHNRLYWYRQTLGQGPEFLTYFQNEAQLEKSRLLSDRFSAERPKGSFSTLEIQRTEQGDSAMYLCASSLTLQGTTDQPQHFGDGTRLSIL.

The genes are TRBV7-6 and TRBJ1-4; D might be TRBD1 (6 bases). The CDR3 consists of 13 residues. V was cut by 5 bases and J by 7 bases, with 11 bases left in between. The germline V gene encodes CDR1 SGHVS and CDR2 FNYEAQ. The CDR3 protein is CASSTTGSEKLFF. In DNA, the CDR3 is TGTGCCAGCAGCACCACAGGGAGTGAAAAACTGTTTTTT.

This chain uses TRBV4-3 with TRBJ2-7, with 11 bases lining up with TRBD1. The CDR3 consists of 17 residues. V shed 4 bases and J 5 bases; nucleotides not matched to a gene: 13. Germline V gives CDR1 LGHNA, CDR2 YSLEER. In DNA, the CDR3 is TGCGCCAGCAGCCGCTTCAGGGGGGGACAGGGGGAGGACGAGCAGTACTTC. Translated, it gives CASSRFRGGQGEDEQYF.

The V gene is TRBV6-2 or TRBV6-3, the J gene TRBJ2-1; D is perhaps TRBD1 (5 bases). CDR1 is MNHEY, CDR2 SVGEGT, per germline. The V gene lost 4 bases and the J gene lost 0 bases, with 13 bases spanning the gap. CDR3 length equals 16 residues. The CDR3 loop reads CASSSHGQGSYNEQFF. The CDR3 nucleotides read TGTGCCAGCAGTTCCCACGGTCAGGGCTCCTACAATGAGCAGTTCTTC.

This chain uses TRBV7-9 with TRBJ2-3, with a weak D call TRBD1 (6 bases). The CDR3 is 13 residues long. Trimming left V 6 bases short and J 3 bases short, with 10 bases between. The V gene's germline CDR1 is SEHNR and CDR2 FQNEAQ (reference sequence). This chain's CDR3 is CASSSRGTDTQYF. For the CDR3, the DNA is TGTGCCAGCAGTTCGAGGGGGACAGATACGCAGTATTTT.

This chain connects TRBV29-1 to TRBJ2-7, with TRBD1 matching over 10 bases. This CDR3 spans 14 amino acids. From germline, CDR1 is SQVTM and CDR2 ANQGSEA. After removal of 3 bases from V and 5 bases from J, the junction contained 7 bases not matched to a gene. This chain's CDR3 is CSVDRGTGVNEQYF. DNA of the CDR3: TGCAGCGTTGATCGGGGGACAGGGGTTAACGAGCAGTACTTC.

The V gene is TRBV7-2, the J gene TRBJ1-4, with a possible D match to TRBD1 (5 bases). V gave up 1 base and J gave up 6 bases, with 12 bases separating them. Germline CDR1 SGHTA, CDR2 FQGNSA. The CDR3 contains 15 residues. The CDR3 region is CASSLGPGRDEKLFF. CDR3 bases: TGTGCCAGCAGCTTAGGGCCAGGGAGGGATGAAAAACTGTTTTTT.

The chain uses TRBV7-8 and TRBJ1-1; a possible D gene is TRBD1 (6 bases). The CDR3 has 16 amino acids. V lost 2 bases, J lost 1 base, and 14 bases lay in between. Per germline, CDR1 SGHVS and CDR2 FQNEAQ. The CDR3 coding sequence is TGTGCCAGCAGCTTACGTACAGGGAGGGGGAACACTGAAGCTTTCTTT. This gives the protein CASSLRTGRGNTEAFF.